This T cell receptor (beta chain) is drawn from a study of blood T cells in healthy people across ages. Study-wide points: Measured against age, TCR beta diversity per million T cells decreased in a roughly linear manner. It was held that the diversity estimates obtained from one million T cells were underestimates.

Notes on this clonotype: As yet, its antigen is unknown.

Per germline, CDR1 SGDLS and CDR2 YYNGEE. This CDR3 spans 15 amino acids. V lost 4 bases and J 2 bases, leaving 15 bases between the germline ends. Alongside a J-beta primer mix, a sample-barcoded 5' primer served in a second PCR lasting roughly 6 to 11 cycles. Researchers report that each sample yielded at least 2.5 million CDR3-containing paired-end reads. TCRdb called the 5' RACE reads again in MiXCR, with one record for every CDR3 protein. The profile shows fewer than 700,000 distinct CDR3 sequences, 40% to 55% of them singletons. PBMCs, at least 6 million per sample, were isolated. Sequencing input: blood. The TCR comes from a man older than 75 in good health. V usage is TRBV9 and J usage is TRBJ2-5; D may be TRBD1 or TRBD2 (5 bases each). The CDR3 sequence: CASSTPGTVQETQYF. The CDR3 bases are TGTGCCAGCAGCACCCCAGGGACCGTTCAAGAGACCCAGTACTTC.